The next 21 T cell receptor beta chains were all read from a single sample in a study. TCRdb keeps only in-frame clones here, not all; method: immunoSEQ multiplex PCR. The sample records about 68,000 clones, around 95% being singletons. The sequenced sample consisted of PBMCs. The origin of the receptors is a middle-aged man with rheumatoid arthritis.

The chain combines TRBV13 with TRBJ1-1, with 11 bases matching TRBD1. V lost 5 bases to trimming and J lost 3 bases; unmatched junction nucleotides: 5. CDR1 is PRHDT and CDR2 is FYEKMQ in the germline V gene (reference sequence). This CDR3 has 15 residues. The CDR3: CASSPDRGRHTEAFF. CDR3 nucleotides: TGTGCCAGCAGCCCGGACAGGGGGCGCCACACTGAAGCTTTCTTT.

The CDR3 is CASSPRFRGGNYNEQFF. For the CDR3, the DNA is TGTGCCAGCAGCCCCCGGTTTCGGGGCGGGAACTACAATGAGCAGTTCTTC. The gene calls are TRBV7-6 and TRBJ2-1; tentative D call: TRBD2 (6 bases). This CDR3 is built from 17 residues. Germline V CDR1 and CDR2: SGHVS, FNYEAQ. Trimming cost V 5 bases and J 3 bases, with 20 bases left between them. Variable domain in full (rest from reference TRBV7-6 and TRBJ2-1): GAGVSQSPRYKVTKRGQDVALRCDPISGHVSLYWYRQALGQGPEFLTYFNYEAQQDKSGLPNDRFSAERPEGSISTLTIQRTEQRDSAMYRCASSPRFRGGNYNEQFFGPGTRLTVL.

CDR3 region: CASSLAEGGEQYF. DNA for the CDR3: TGTGCCAGCAGCTTAGCGGAGGGGGGTGAGCAGTACTTC. The rearrangement uses TRBV7-8 and TRBJ2-7; D is perhaps TRBD1 or TRBD2 (6 bases each). The V gene's germline CDR1 is SGHVS and CDR2 FQNEAQ. This CDR3 contains 13 residues. V was pared by 0 bases and J by 7 bases, with 10 bases between.

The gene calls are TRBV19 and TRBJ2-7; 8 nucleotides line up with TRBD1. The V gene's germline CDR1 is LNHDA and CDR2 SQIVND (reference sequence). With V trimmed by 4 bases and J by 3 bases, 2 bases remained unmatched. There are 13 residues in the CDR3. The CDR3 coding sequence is TGTGCCAGTAGTACCGGACAGGGCTACGAGCAGTACTTC. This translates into CASSTGQGYEQYF. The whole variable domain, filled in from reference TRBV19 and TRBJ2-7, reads DGGITQSPKYLFRKEGQNVTLSCEQNLNHDAMYWYRQDPGQGLRLIYYSQIVNDFQKGDIAEGYSVSREKKESFPLTVTSAQKNPTAFYLCASSTGQGYEQYFGPGTRLTVT.

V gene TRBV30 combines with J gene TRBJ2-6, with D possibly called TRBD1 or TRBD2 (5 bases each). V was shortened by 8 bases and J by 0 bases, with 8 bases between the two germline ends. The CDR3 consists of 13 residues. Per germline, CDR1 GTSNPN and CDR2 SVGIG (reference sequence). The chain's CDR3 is CARGTSGANVLTF. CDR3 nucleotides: TGTGCCAGAGGGACCTCTGGGGCCAACGTCCTGACTTTC.

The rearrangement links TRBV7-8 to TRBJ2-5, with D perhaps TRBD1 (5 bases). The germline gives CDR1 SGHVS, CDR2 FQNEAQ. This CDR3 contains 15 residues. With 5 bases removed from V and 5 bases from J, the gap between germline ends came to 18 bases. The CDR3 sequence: CASSAMDKLGETQYF. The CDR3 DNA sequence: TGTGCCAGCAGCGCCATGGACAAGCTGGGGGAGACCCAGTACTTC.

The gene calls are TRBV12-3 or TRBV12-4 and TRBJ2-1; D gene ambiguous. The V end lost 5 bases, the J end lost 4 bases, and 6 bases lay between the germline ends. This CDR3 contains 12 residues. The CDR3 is CASSARYNEQFF. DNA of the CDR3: TGTGCCAGCAGTGCCAGGTACAATGAGCAGTTCTTC.

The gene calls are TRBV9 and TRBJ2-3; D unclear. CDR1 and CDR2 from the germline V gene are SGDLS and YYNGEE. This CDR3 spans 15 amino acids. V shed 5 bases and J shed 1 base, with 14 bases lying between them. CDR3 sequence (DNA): TGTGCCAGCAGTGGCAGGAGTCCTGGCACAGATACGCAGTATTTT. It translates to CASSGRSPGTDTQYF.

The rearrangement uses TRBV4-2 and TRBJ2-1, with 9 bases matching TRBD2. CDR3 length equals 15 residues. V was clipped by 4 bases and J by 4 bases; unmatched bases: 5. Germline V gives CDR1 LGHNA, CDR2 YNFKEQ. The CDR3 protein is CASSPRTSDYNEQFF. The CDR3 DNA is TGTGCCAGCAGCCCCCGGACTAGCGATTACAATGAGCAGTTCTTC.

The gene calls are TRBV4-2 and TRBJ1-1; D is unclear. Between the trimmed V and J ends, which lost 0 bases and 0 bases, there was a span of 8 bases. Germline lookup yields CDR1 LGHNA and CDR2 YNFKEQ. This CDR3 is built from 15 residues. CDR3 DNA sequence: TGTGCCAGCAGCCAAGATATGGCGGTGAACACTGAAGCTTTCTTT. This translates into CASSQDMAVNTEAFF.

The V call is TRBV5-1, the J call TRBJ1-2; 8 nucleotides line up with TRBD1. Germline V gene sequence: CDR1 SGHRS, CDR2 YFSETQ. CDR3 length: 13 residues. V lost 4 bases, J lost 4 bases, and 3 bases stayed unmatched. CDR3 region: CASSEGQVYGYTF. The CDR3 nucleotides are TGCGCCAGCAGCGAGGGACAGGTCTATGGCTACACCTTC.

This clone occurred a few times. This chain's CDR3 is CASSPGQGHSGSNSGNTIYF. The CDR3 DNA reads TGCGCCAGCAGCCCGGGACAGGGACACTCAGGGTCAAACTCTGGAAACACCATATATTTT. V gene TRBV4-1 combines with J gene TRBJ1-3; 9 bases agree with TRBD1. The CDR3 totals 20 residues. With V trimmed by 4 bases and J by 0 bases, 16 bases remained unmatched. Germline assignment: CDR1 MGHRA and CDR2 YSYEKL.

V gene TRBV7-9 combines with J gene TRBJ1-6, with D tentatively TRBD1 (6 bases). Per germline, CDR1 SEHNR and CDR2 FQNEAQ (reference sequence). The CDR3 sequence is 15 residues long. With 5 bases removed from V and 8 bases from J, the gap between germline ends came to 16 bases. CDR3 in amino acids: CASSPGWTVYSPLHF. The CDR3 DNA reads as TGTGCCAGCAGCCCAGGGTGGACAGTCTATTCACCCCTCCACTTT. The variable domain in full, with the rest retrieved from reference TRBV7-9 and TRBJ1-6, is DTGVSQNPRHKITKRGQNVTFRCDPISEHNRLYWYRQTLGQGPEFLTYFQNEAQLEKSRLLSDRFSAERPKGSFSTLEIQRTEQGDSAMYLCASSPGWTVYSPLHFGNGTRLTVT.

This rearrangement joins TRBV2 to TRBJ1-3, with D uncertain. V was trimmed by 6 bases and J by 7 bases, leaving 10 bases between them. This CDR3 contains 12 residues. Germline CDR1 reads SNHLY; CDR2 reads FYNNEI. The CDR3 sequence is CASSPQGNTIYF. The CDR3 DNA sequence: TGTGCCAGCAGCCCACAAGGTAACACCATATATTTT.

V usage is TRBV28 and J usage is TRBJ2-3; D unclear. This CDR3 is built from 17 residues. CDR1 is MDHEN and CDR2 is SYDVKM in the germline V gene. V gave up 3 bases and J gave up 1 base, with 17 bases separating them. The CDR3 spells CASSLEVVSWGTDTQYF. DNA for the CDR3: TGTGCCAGCAGTTTGGAAGTAGTTTCCTGGGGCACAGATACGCAGTATTTT.

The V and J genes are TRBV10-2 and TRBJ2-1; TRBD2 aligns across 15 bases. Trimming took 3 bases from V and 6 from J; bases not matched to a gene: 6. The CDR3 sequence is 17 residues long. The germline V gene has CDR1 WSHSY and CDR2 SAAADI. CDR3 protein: CASSDSGLAGGVNEQFF. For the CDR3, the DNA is TGCGCCAGCAGTGATTCGGGACTAGCGGGAGGAGTCAATGAGCAGTTCTTC.

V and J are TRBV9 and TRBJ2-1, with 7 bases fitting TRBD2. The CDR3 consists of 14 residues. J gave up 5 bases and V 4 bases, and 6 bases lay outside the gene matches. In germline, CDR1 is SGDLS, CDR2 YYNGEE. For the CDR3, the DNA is TGTGCCAGCAGCCTCGAGCGGGGCCACAATGAGCAGTTCTTC. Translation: CASSLERGHNEQFF.

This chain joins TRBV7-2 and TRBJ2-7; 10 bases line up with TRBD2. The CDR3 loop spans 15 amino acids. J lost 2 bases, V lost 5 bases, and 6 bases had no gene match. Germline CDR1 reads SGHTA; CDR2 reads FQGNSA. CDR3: CASSTLAGGTYEQYF. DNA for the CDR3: TGTGCCAGCAGCACCTTAGCGGGGGGCACCTACGAGCAGTACTTC.

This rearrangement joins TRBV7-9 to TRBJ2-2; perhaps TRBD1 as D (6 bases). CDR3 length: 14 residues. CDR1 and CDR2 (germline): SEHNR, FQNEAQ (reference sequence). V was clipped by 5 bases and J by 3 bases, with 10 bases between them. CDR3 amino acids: CASSLDSYTGELFF. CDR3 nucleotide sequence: TGTGCCAGCAGCCTGGACAGCTACACCGGGGAGCTGTTTTTT.

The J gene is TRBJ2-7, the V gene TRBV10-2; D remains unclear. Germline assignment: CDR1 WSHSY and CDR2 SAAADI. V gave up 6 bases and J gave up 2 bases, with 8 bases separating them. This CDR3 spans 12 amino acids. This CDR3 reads CASRDPTYEQYF. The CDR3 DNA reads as TGCGCCAGCAGGGACCCCACCTACGAGCAGTACTTC.

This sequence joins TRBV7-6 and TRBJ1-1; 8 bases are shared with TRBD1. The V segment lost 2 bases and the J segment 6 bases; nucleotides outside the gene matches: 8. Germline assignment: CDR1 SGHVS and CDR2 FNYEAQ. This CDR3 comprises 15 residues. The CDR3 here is CASSLRTGTVAEAFF. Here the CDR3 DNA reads TGTGCCAGCAGCTTAAGGACAGGGACCGTCGCTGAAGCTTTCTTT.